This passage covers 29 T cell receptor beta chains from one sample sequenced in a study of T-cell reconstitution after alpha-beta-depleted transplantation in children. Researchers prepared the TCRbeta library using unique molecular identifiers, the study reports. TCRdb reprocessed the PCR reads with MiXCR, giving one entry per CDR3 protein. The sample records about 460,000 distinct CDR3 sequences, roughly a tenth being singletons. This material consisted of PBMCs, taken before TCRalphabeta/CD19-depleted stem cell transplant. These receptors all come from a child younger than 10 with inherited bone marrow failure, due to receive a stem cell transplant.

This clonotype was found many times. V gene TRBV7-2 combines with J gene TRBJ2-7; D gene unclear. V lost 1 base and J lost 2, with 18 bases in between. CDR1 is SGHTA and CDR2 is FQGNSA in the germline V gene. CDR3 length: 17 amino acids. In nucleotides, the CDR3 is TGTGCCAGCAGCTTAGTTAAACCCCATCATGCCCCCTACGAGCAGTACTTC. Translated, it gives CASSLVKPHHAPYEQYF.

This clonotype showed up just a few times. The V and J genes are TRBV7-9 and TRBJ2-1; 7 nucleotides line up with TRBD2. This CDR3 contains 16 residues. In germline, CDR1 is SEHNR, CDR2 FQNEAQ (reference sequence). V trimming: 7 bases; J trimming: 7 bases; junction bases outside the gene matches: 16. CDR3 nucleotides: TGTGCCAGCACCTACGGGGGGAAAGCTCCTACAAATGAGCAGTTCTTC. This sequence encodes CASTYGGKAPTNEQFF.

Turning to this clonotype: This may arise from a read error, as a much more abundant clone is one base away. The V call is TRBV4-3, the J call TRBJ2-3; 10 nucleotides line up with TRBD2. The CDR3 sequence is 17 residues long. V trimming: 0 bases; J trimming: 2 bases; junction bases outside the gene matches: 5. CDR1 and CDR2 (germline): LGHNA, YSLEER. The CDR3 DNA reads as TGCGCCAGCAGCCAAGAGACTAGCGGGCCCTTCACAGATACGCAGTATTTT. It yields the protein CASSQETSGPFTDTQYF.

This chain joins TRBV18 and TRBJ2-2; TRBD1 agrees at 7 bases. V lost 2 bases and J lost 4; bases outside the gene matches: 10. This CDR3 is 17 amino acids long. Germline CDR1 reads KGHSH; CDR2 reads LQKENI. The CDR3 region is CASSPRRLTGATGELFF. CDR3 bases: TGTGCCAGCTCACCAAGGCGGCTAACAGGGGCCACCGGGGAGCTGTTTTTT.

V and J are TRBV20-1 and TRBJ1-1; tentatively, D is TRBD1 (5 bases). Trimming pared 4 bases from V and 8 bases from J, leaving 17 bases between. The CDR3 is 13 amino acids. The germline CDR1 and CDR2 sequences are DFQATT and SNEGSKA (reference sequence). CDR3 bases: TGCAGTGCTAAAGCCCGGACAAGAGAAGAAGCTTTCTTT. It specifies CSAKARTREEAFF.

The gene calls are TRBV4-2 and TRBJ2-3, with 12 positions matching TRBD2. The CDR3 loop spans 18 amino acids. CDR1 is LGHNA, CDR2 YNFKEQ, per germline. V lost 1 base, J lost 1 base, and 6 bases stayed unmatched. CDR3 coding DNA: TGTGCCAGCAGCCAAGTCGCACTAGCGGGAGGTCGCACAGATACGCAGTATTTT. It yields the protein CASSQVALAGGRTDTQYF.

V is TRBV18 and J is TRBJ1-4; TRBD1 is a possible D gene (6 bases). The CDR3 contains 15 residues. The V end was cut by 3 bases, the J end by 6 bases, with 14 bases between. Germline lookup yields CDR1 KGHSH and CDR2 LQKENI. In DNA, the CDR3 is TGTGCCAGCTCACCCCGGACAGTCGAAGATGAAAAACTGTTTTTT. This gives the protein CASSPRTVEDEKLFF. Supplemented by reference TRBV18 and TRBJ1-4, the full variable domain reads NAGVMQNPRHLVRRRGQEARLRCSPMKGHSHVYWYRQLPEEGLKFMVYLQKENIIDESGMPKERFSAEFPKEGPSILRIQQVVRGDSAAYFCASSPRTVEDEKLFFGSGTQLSVL.

This rearrangement joins TRBV12-3 or TRBV12-4 to TRBJ2-3; a weak D match, TRBD2 (5 bases). This CDR3 is 14 amino acids long. Between the trimmed V and J ends, which lost 6 bases and 1 base, there was a span of 11 bases. The DNA of the CDR3 is TGTGCCAGCAGCTGGGTCGGGGGCACAGATACGCAGTATTTT. This sequence encodes CASSWVGGTDTQYF.

This clonotype was picked up many times. CDR3 sequence: CASSPRGTANYGYTF. The CDR3 DNA follows: TGTGCCAGCAGCCCCCGGGGAACCGCTAACTATGGCTACACCTTC. This chain uses TRBV5-5 with TRBJ1-2; unclear D gene. The CDR3 extends over 15 amino acids. Germline values: CDR1 SGHKS, CDR2 YYEKEE (reference sequence). The V gene lost 4 bases and the J gene lost 0 bases, with 13 bases spanning the gap.

In this sample, this clonotype turned up many times. The rearrangement links TRBV29-1 to TRBJ2-7; a weak D match, TRBD1 (5 bases). Germline lookup yields CDR1 SQVTM and CDR2 ANQGSEA. V lost 1 base and J 3 bases, leaving 13 bases between the germline ends. The CDR3 has 14 residues. This CDR3 reads CSVEVGDSLYEQYF. CDR3 nucleotides: TGCAGCGTTGAAGTAGGAGACAGTCTCTACGAGCAGTACTTC.

The V call is TRBV20-1, the J call TRBJ1-4, with D possibly matching TRBD1 (6 bases). Germline V lookup: CDR1 DFQATT, CDR2 SNEGSKA (reference sequence). V gave up 6 bases and J gave up 4 bases, with 21 bases separating them. This CDR3 comprises 16 residues. The CDR3 nucleotides are TGCAGTGCCCCCCCCGCGGGACATAAAAATAATGAAAAACTGTTTTTT. This codes for CSAPPAGHKNNEKLFF.

This clonotype was recorded many times. The chain's CDR3 is CASSIGGRNIQYF. For the CDR3, the DNA is TGTGCCAGTAGTATAGGAGGCAGAAACATTCAGTACTTC. The chain recombines TRBV19 with TRBJ2-4; no clear D gene. V lost 1 base to trimming and J lost 6 bases, with 7 bases between them. There are 13 residues in the CDR3. Germline loops: CDR1 LNHDA, CDR2 SQIVND (reference sequence).

At least ten counts were recorded for this clonotype. The chain recombines TRBV30 with TRBJ2-7; 11 bases map to TRBD1. There are 17 residues in the CDR3. The V segment lost 2 bases and the J segment 5 bases; nucleotides outside the gene matches: 14. Germline CDR1 and CDR2: GTSNPN and SVGIG (reference sequence). The CDR3 DNA reads TGTGCCTGGAGTCATAAACCCCGGACAGGGGGCGGGAACGAGCAGTACTTC. This codes for CAWSHKPRTGGGNEQYF.

This clonotype appeared many times. The V and J genes are TRBV5-1 and TRBJ1-2, with D possibly being TRBD1 (5 bases). Germline CDR1 is SGHRS and CDR2 is YFSETQ. Trimming took 4 bases from V and 6 from J, leaving 19 bases between them. This CDR3 has 15 residues. The CDR3 region is CASSRYRPGGDGYTF. DNA of the CDR3: TGCGCCAGCAGCCGGTACAGGCCGGGTGGTGATGGCTACACCTTC.

This clonotype was recorded many times. The V call is TRBV28, the J call TRBJ2-1, with 12 nucleotides matching TRBD2. V shed 4 bases and J 6 bases; nucleotides not matched to a gene: 10. Germline CDR1 is MDHEN and CDR2 is SYDVKM. The CDR3 spans 17 residues. As DNA, the CDR3 is TGTGCCAGCAGTTCCCGCCTAGCGGGAGGGCTCTTCAATGAGCAGTTCTTC. Its protein product is CASSSRLAGGLFNEQFF.

The V call is TRBV7-2, the J call TRBJ2-5; 8 nucleotides match TRBD2. J lost 2 bases, V lost 1 base, and 9 bases had no gene match. Germline V gene data show CDR1 as SGHTA and CDR2 as FQGNSA. This CDR3 region has 17 residues. CDR3 residues: CASSLGRGAVRQETQYF. The DNA of the CDR3 is TGTGCCAGCAGCTTAGGGCGGGGGGCGGTAAGACAAGAGACCCAGTACTTC.

This clonotype has ten or more counts. The rearrangement joins TRBV27 to TRBJ2-7; TRBD2 matches 8 bases. Per the germline V gene, CDR1 is MNHEY and CDR2 is SMNVEV (reference sequence). This CDR3 has 14 residues. V gave up 6 bases and J gave up 1 base; unmatched junction bases: 5. CDR3 sequence reads: CASSYVAGSYEQYF. CDR3 nucleotides: TGTGCCAGCAGCTACGTAGCGGGGTCCTACGAGCAGTACTTC.

At least ten counts were recorded for this clonotype. The chain uses TRBV4-1 and TRBJ2-5, with a weak D call TRBD2 (7 bases). V was pared by 5 bases and J by 10 bases, with 23 bases between. CDR1 is MGHRA, CDR2 YSYEKL, per germline. The length of the CDR3 is 15 residues. This CDR3 reads CASSIHRGAGRDQYF. DNA of the CDR3: TGCGCCAGCAGCATCCACCGGGGGGCCGGTAGAGACCAGTACTTC.

V usage is TRBV6-2 or TRBV6-3 and J usage is TRBJ2-7; D tentatively fits TRBD1 or TRBD2 (5 bases each). V lost 5 bases to trimming and J lost 3 bases, with 17 bases between them. Germline lookup yields CDR1 MNHEY and CDR2 SVGEGT. The CDR3 spans 15 residues. The chain's CDR3 is CASSRSGGRLYEQYF. The CDR3 DNA reads TGTGCCAGCAGTCGCAGTGGGGGACGGCTCTACGAGCAGTACTTC.

V and J are TRBV27 and TRBJ2-7; 11 bases agree with TRBD2. The CDR3 runs to 15 residues. Unmatched junction bases numbered 6, after V lost 4 bases and J lost 4 bases. Looked up from germline, CDR1 is MNHEY and CDR2 is SMNVEV (reference sequence). This chain's CDR3 is CASSYSGRAGYEQYF. In DNA, the CDR3 is TGTGCCAGCAGTTATAGCGGGAGGGCCGGGTACGAGCAGTACTTC.

This clonotype has ten or more counts. The genes are TRBV4-3 and TRBJ1-3; D possibly corresponds to TRBD1 (6 bases). V dropped 2 bases and J dropped 0 bases, with 17 bases sitting between them. The CDR3 covers 18 residues. Germline CDR1 LGHNA, CDR2 YSLEER. The DNA of the CDR3 is TGCGCCAGCAGCCAAAATTACTTAACAGGGAACTCTGGAAACACCATATATTTT. Translating it yields CASSQNYLTGNSGNTIYF.

This clonotype has more than one count but fewer than ten. The J gene is TRBJ2-7, the V gene TRBV7-2; D gene unclear. Trimming took off 5 bases at V and 4 bases at J, with 15 bases between the two ends. This CDR3 spans 14 amino acids. The germline V gene has CDR1 SGHTA and CDR2 FQGNSA. The CDR3 nucleotides are TGTGCCAGCAGCCCCGGGCTTTCCGTTTACGAGCAGTACTTC. Its protein is CASSPGLSVYEQYF.

To note about this clonotype: This may be a read error: a much more frequent sequence differs by one nucleotide. The chain recombines TRBV29-1 with TRBJ2-1; D possibly corresponds to TRBD1 (7 bases). With 6 bases removed from V and 8 bases from J, the gap between germline ends came to 17 bases. Per the germline V gene, CDR1 is SQVTM and CDR2 is ANQGSEA. The CDR3 length is 13 residues. The CDR3: CSVLGTAGDEQFF. As DNA, the CDR3 is TGCAGCGTACTGGGGACAGCGGGCGATGAGCAGTTCTTC.

The genes are TRBV20-1 and TRBJ2-5; D is undetermined. This CDR3 contains 12 residues. The germline V and J ends were trimmed by 1 base and 2 bases, with 5 bases remaining between them. Germline V gives CDR1 DFQATT, CDR2 SNEGSKA (reference sequence). The CDR3 here is CSARVVQETQYF. CDR3 bases: TGCAGTGCTAGAGTGGTTCAAGAGACCCAGTACTTC.

This clonotype showed up just a few times. The rearrangement links TRBV2 to TRBJ1-6; D call uncertain. Trimming left V 4 bases short and J 4 bases short, with 5 bases between. Germline values: CDR1 SNHLY, CDR2 FYNNEI. This CDR3 spans 13 amino acids. In DNA, the CDR3 is TGTGCCAGCAGTGGAGATTATAATTCACCCCTCCACTTT. Protein: CASSGDYNSPLHF.

This clonotype was detected ten times or more. V is TRBV12-3 or TRBV12-4 and J is TRBJ2-3; 7 nucleotides align to TRBD1. V lost 10 bases to trimming and J lost 0 bases; unmatched junction nucleotides: 7. The CDR3 sequence is 14 residues long. In DNA form, the CDR3 reads TGTGCCACGGGACAGCAGGCTAGCACAGATACGCAGTATTTT. Encoded protein: CATGQQASTDTQYF.

In its sample, this clonotype was seen a few times. The gene calls are TRBV30 and TRBJ1-2, with unresolved D. Germline CDR1 is GTSNPN and CDR2 is SVGIG (reference sequence). Trimming removed 5 bases from V and 4 bases from J, with 5 bases in between. The CDR3 has 10 residues. This CDR3 reads CAWLGYGYTF. CDR3 DNA sequence: TGTGCCTGGCTCGGCTATGGCTACACCTTC.

This clonotype was recorded many times. This chain links TRBV29-1 with TRBJ2-1; D not resolved. V lost 4 bases to trimming and J lost 6 bases, with 7 bases between them. The CDR3 sequence is 11 residues long. The germline V gene encodes CDR1 SQVTM and CDR2 ANQGSEA. The CDR3 loop is CSVVWGNEQFF. The CDR3, as DNA: TGCAGCGTTGTATGGGGCAATGAGCAGTTCTTC.

This clonotype was seen repeatedly, ten times or more. The chain has TRBV12-3 or TRBV12-4 and TRBJ2-1; 8 bases fit TRBD2. The V gene end was trimmed by 6 bases and the J gene end by 8 bases; junction bases not matched to a gene: 9. The CDR3 is made up of 14 amino acids. In DNA form, the CDR3 reads TGTGCCAGCAGCCTCGATCCCGGGGGGGATGAGCAGTTCTTC. Translating it yields CASSLDPGGDEQFF.